This T cell receptor (beta chain) emerged from a study of blood T cell repertoires in COVID-19. The wider study: Spain, Italy and the United States supplied samples that represented acute and convalescent COVID-19. The cDNA or gDNA used as material had been derived from T cells, B-cell-depleted T cells, or PBMCs.

Germline loops: CDR1 SGHRS, CDR2 YFSETQ. CDR3 size: 14 residues. V shed 0 bases and J shed 0 bases, with 7 bases lying between them. The method was immunoSEQ multiplex PCR; TCRdb's version includes in-frame clones alone and lacks a portion of them. The sample has 300,000 to 400,000 clones; about nine tenths are singletons. The sequencing input was peripheral blood. The source is a man aged 50 to 59 with active or convalescent COVID-19. The chain carries TRBV5-1 and TRBJ2-7; tentative D call: TRBD1 (5 bases). The CDR3 spells CASSLDRSSYEQYF. Written as DNA, the CDR3 is TGCGCCAGCAGCTTGGACAGGAGCTCCTACGAGCAGTACTTC.